Below, 15 T cell receptor beta chains from the same sample are listed, as sequenced in a study of post-analysis software for immune sequencing data. Their antigen targets remain unknown. cDNA libraries for TCR beta contained unique molecular identifiers. TCRdb re-analysed the PCR reads in MiXCR, keeping a single row per CDR3 protein. The sample lists around 500,000 distinct CDR3 sequences, roughly 34% occurring once. General observations from the study: TRBV5-6, TRBV5-1 and TRBV20-1 were among roughly 5 TRBV segments more frequent in patients than controls.

Sequencing used blood. The receptors were gathered from a girl under 18 with multiple sclerosis.

The rearrangement joins TRBV5-5 to TRBJ1-4; D is perhaps TRBD1 (5 bases). With 3 bases removed from V and 5 bases from J, the gap between germline ends came to 20 bases. Germline loops: CDR1 SGHKS, CDR2 YYEKEE (reference sequence). The CDR3 is 17 residues long. The CDR3, as DNA: TGTGCCAGCAGCTCCACGGCGGGGGAGGGGACCAATGAAAAACTGTTTTTT. The encoded protein is CASSSTAGEGTNEKLFF.

This clonotype came up a few times. The chain recombines TRBV4-1 with TRBJ1-1; D gene unclear. V was pared by 5 bases and J by 1 base, with 17 bases between. Germline values: CDR1 MGHRA, CDR2 YSYEKL. The CDR3 runs to 16 residues. The CDR3 protein is CASSDVVPSPNTEAFF. Written as DNA, the CDR3 is TGCGCCAGCAGCGACGTTGTTCCGAGTCCGAACACTGAAGCTTTCTTT.

The chain carries TRBV5-1 and TRBJ2-5; 9 bases line up with TRBD2. Looked up from germline, CDR1 is SGHRS and CDR2 is YFSETQ. The CDR3 totals 15 residues. The ends lost 2 bases at V and 11 bases at J; junction bases unmatched: 13. The CDR3: CASSLGGGASNEQYF. CDR3 in DNA: TGCGCCAGCAGCTTAGGCGGGGGGGCGTCCAATGAGCAGTACTTC.

This sequence joins TRBV12-3 or TRBV12-4 and TRBJ1-2; D is perhaps TRBD1 (5 bases). This CDR3 spans 14 amino acids. V lost 7 bases to trimming and J lost 3 bases, with 15 bases between them. The CDR3 DNA reads as TGTGCCAGCATCGAGGGGCAGACGCACTATGGCTACACCTTC. Its translation: CASIEGQTHYGYTF.

This clonotype was picked up a small number of times. The chain couples TRBV6-5 to TRBJ1-4; 7 positions match TRBD1. Trimming removed 5 bases from V and 3 bases from J; junction bases left unmatched: 6. Germline loops: CDR1 MNHEY, CDR2 SVGAGI. This CDR3 is built from 15 residues. CDR3 DNA: TGTGCCAGCAGTCATCGACAGGGAGCTAATGAAAAACTGTTTTTT. Residues: CASSHRQGANEKLFF.

The chain carries TRBV6-5 and TRBJ2-2; 7 positions match TRBD2. The CDR3 runs to 15 residues. The germline V gene encodes CDR1 MNHEY and CDR2 SVGAGI. V shed 2 bases, J shed 1 base, and the junction held 1 base outside the gene matches. The CDR3, as DNA: TGTGCCAGCAGTTACCCGGGAGGGAACACCGGGGAGCTGTTTTTT. Translating gives CASSYPGGNTGELFF.

This clonotype was picked up many times. The V gene is TRBV29-1, the J gene TRBJ2-5, with a weak D call TRBD2 (6 bases). The germline V gene has CDR1 SQVTM and CDR2 ANQGSEA. The CDR3 has 11 amino acids. V lost 2 bases and J 11 bases, leaving 12 bases between the germline ends. CDR3 sequence (DNA): TGCAGCGTTGAATCGGGGGTAGGGCAGTACTTC. It translates to CSVESGVGQYF.

This clonotype was seen a few times. This chain connects TRBV7-2 to TRBJ2-3; 13 bases are shared with TRBD2. Per the germline V gene, CDR1 is SGHTA and CDR2 is FQGNSA. The CDR3 loop spans 17 amino acids. V lost 4 bases to trimming and J lost 2 bases; unmatched junction nucleotides: 6. The CDR3: CASSYGLAGAYTDTQYF. The CDR3 coding sequence is TGTGCCAGCAGCTACGGACTAGCGGGGGCCTACACAGATACGCAGTATTTT.

The chain carries TRBV5-1 and TRBJ1-1; weak D call: TRBD1 (6 bases). The CDR3 has 14 amino acids. The germline V gene has CDR1 SGHRS and CDR2 YFSETQ. The ends were cut back, 4 bases at V and 0 bases at J, with 10 bases in the middle. Written as DNA, the CDR3 is TGCGCCAGCAGCCCCCCAGGGGTGAACACTGAAGCTTTCTTT. Translation: CASSPPGVNTEAFF.

This clonotype has just a few counts. The rearrangement links TRBV20-1 to TRBJ2-7; D gene unclear. V dropped 1 base and J dropped 4 bases, with 5 bases sitting between them. There are 11 residues in the CDR3. Germline V gene lookup returns CDR1 DFQATT and CDR2 SNEGSKA (reference sequence). CDR3 in amino acids: CSARVQYEQYF. The CDR3 DNA reads TGCAGTGCTAGAGTACAGTACGAGCAGTACTTC.

The J gene is TRBJ2-5, the V gene TRBV5-1, with D unresolved. Germline loops: CDR1 SGHRS, CDR2 YFSETQ. The CDR3 has 17 residues. The V end was cut by 0 bases, the J end by 11 bases, with 26 bases between. CDR3 nucleotides: TGCGCCAGCAGCTTGGTCGCCAGGATCTCCTCCTACAATGAGCAGTACTTC. Translation: CASSLVARISSYNEQYF.

V and J are TRBV3-1 and TRBJ2-3; TRBD1 matches at 8 bases. The V gene end was trimmed by 2 bases and the J gene end by 6 bases; junction bases not matched to a gene: 13. The CDR3 runs to 17 residues. CDR1 and CDR2 from the germline V gene are LGHDT and YNNKEL (reference sequence). CDR3 coding DNA: TGTGCCAGCAGCCAACTCCACGTGGGGACAGGCGCGGATACGCAGTATTTT. It translates to CASSQLHVGTGADTQYF.

CDR3 sequence (DNA): TGTGCCATCAGCTCTGGAAACACCATATATTTT. It codes for CAISSGNTIYF. This chain connects TRBV10-3 to TRBJ1-3; D gene ambiguous. CDR1 and CDR2 from the germline V gene are ENHRY and SYGVKD. V was clipped by 6 bases and J by 0 bases, with 0 bases between them. The CDR3 sequence is 11 residues long.

This chain links TRBV7-9 with TRBJ2-3; D tentatively fits TRBD1 or TRBD2 (6 bases each). Per germline, CDR1 SEHNR and CDR2 FQNEAQ (reference sequence). The CDR3 sequence is 15 residues long. V lost 1 base and J 4 bases, leaving 12 bases between the germline ends. CDR3 bases: TGTGCCAGCAGCTTAGAGGGGGGCCGAGCAGATACGCAGTATTTT. This gives the protein CASSLEGGRADTQYF.

The CDR3 region is CASSLLRTQATQYF. The CDR3 bases are TGTGCCAGCAGTTTATTGCGGACTCAGGCGACCCAGTACTTC. This chain connects TRBV28 to TRBJ2-5; D is perhaps TRBD2 (5 bases). The CDR3 covers 14 residues. Trimming left V 1 base short and J 7 bases short, with 13 bases between. Germline CDR1 reads MDHEN; CDR2 reads SYDVKM.